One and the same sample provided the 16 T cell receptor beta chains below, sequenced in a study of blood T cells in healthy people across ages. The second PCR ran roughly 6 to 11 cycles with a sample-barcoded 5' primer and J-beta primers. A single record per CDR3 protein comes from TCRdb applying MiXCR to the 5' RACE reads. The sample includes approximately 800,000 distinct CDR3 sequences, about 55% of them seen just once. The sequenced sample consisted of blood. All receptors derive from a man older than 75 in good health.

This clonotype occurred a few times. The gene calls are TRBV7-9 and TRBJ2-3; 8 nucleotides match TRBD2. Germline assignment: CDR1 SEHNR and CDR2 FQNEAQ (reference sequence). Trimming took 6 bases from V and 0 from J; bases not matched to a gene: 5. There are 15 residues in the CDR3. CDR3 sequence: CASRKLAESTDTQYF. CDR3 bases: TGTGCCAGCAGGAAACTAGCGGAGAGCACAGATACGCAGTATTTT.

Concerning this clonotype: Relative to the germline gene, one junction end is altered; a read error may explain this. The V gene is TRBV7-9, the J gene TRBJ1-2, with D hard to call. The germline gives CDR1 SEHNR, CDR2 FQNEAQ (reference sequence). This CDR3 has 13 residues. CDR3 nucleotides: TGTGCCAGCAGCGTAGCGGAAGTGTATGGCTACACCTTC. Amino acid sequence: CASSVAEVYGYTF.

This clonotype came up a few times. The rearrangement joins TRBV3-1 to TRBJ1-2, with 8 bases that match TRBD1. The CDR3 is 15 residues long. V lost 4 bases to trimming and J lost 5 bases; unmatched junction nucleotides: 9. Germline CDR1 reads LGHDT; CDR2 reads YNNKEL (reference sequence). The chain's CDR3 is CASSRGQAAGYGYTF. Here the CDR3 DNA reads TGTGCCAGCAGCCGGGGACAGGCGGCAGGGTATGGCTACACCTTC.

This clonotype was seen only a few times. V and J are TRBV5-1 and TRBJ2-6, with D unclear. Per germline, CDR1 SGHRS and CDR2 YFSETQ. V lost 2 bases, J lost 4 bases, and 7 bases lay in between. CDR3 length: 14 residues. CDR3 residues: CASSFNTGANVLTF. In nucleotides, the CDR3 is TGCGCCAGCAGCTTTAATACAGGGGCCAACGTCCTGACTTTC.

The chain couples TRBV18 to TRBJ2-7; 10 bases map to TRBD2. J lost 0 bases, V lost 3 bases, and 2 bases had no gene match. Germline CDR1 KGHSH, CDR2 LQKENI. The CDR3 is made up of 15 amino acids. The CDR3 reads CASSPLAGASYEQYF. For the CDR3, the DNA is TGTGCCAGCTCACCCCTAGCGGGGGCCTCCTACGAGCAGTACTTC.

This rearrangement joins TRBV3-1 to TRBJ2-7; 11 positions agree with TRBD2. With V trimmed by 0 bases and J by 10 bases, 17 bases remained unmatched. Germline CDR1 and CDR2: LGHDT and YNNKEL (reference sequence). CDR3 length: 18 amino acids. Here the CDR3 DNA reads TGTGCCAGCAGCCAAGAGGACGGGACTAGCGGCTTCCAAGAGGCCCAGTACTTC. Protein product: CASSQEDGTSGFQEAQYF.

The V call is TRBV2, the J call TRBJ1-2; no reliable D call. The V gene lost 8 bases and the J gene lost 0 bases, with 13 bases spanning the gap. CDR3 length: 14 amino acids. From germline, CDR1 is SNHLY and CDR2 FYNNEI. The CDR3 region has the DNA TGTGCCAGCCTAAGGGAGAGAGCTAACTATGGCTACACCTTC. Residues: CASLRERANYGYTF.

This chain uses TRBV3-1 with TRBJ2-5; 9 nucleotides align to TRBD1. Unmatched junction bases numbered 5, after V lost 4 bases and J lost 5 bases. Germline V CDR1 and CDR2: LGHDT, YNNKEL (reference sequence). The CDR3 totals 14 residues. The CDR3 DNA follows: TGTGCCAGCAGCCCACAGGGGGCGTGGGAGACCCAGTACTTC. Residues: CASSPQGAWETQYF.

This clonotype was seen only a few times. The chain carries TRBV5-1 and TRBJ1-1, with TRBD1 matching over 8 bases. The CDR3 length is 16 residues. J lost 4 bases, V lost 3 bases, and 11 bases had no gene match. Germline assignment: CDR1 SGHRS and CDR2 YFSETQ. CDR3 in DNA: TGCGCCAGCAGCTGGACAGGGACGGAGGGGGGCACTGAAGCTTTCTTT. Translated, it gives CASSWTGTEGGTEAFF.

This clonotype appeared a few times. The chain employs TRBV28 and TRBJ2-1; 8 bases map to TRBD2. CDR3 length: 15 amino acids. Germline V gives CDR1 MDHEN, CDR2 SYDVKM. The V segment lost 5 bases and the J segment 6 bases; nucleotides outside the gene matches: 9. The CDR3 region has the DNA TGTGCCAGCAGTCCACCGGGGGCGGGAGGCAATGAGCAGTTCTTC. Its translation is CASSPPGAGGNEQFF.

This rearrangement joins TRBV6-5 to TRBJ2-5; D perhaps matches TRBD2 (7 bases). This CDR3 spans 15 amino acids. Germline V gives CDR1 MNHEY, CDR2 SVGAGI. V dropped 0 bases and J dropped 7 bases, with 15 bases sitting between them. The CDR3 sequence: CASSYSGGLGGTQYF. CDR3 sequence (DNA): TGTGCCAGCAGTTACTCGGGGGGGCTCGGAGGGACCCAGTACTTC.

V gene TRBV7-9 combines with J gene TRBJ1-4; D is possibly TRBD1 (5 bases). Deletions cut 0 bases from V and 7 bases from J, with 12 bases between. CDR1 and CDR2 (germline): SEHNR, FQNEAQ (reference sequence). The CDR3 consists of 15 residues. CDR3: CASSLARDRGEKLFF. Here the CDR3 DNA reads TGTGCCAGCAGCTTAGCTCGGGACCGGGGTGAAAAACTGTTTTTT. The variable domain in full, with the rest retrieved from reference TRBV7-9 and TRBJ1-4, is DTGVSQNPRHKITKRGQNVTFRCDPISEHNRLYWYRQTLGQGPEFLTYFQNEAQLEKSRLLSDRFSAERPKGSFSTLEIQRTEQGDSAMYLCASSLARDRGEKLFFGSGTQLSVL.

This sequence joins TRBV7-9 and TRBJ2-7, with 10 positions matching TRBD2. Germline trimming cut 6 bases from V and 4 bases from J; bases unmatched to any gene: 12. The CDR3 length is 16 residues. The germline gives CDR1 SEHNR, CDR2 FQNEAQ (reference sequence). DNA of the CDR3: TGTGCCAGCAGTACCGCTCCTAGCGGGAGTCAGTACGAGCAGTACTTC. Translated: CASSTAPSGSQYEQYF.

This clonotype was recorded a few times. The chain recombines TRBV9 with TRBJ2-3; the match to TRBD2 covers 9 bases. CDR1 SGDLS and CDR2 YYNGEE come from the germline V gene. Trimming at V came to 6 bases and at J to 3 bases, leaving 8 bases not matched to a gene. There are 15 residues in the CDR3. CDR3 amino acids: CASNRGGRGTDTQYF. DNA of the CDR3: TGTGCCAGCAATCGAGGCGGGAGGGGTACAGATACGCAGTATTTT.

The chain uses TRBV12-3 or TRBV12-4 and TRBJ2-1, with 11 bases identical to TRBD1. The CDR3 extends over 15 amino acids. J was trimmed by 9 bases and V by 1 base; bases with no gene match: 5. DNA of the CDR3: TGTGCCAGCAGTTTAGGGACAGGGGGCCTCGGTGAGCAGTTCTTC. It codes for CASSLGTGGLGEQFF.

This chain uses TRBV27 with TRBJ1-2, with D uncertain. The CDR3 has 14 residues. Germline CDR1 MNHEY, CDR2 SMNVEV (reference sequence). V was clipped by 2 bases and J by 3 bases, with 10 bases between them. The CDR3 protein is CASSLRRVDYGYTF. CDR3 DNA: TGTGCCAGCAGTTTAAGGCGCGTCGACTATGGCTACACCTTC.